The sequence of this T cell receptor (beta chain) was determined in a study of PD-L1 blockade in urothelial cancer. About the study: When patients started atezolizumab around 2014, it was given at 1,200 mg intravenously every 3 weeks. About 90% of the 29 patients comprised males who had bladder-origin urothelial cancer. Between 0 and 3 chemotherapy regimens preceded treatment for each patient. Broader study findings: Tumor-associated blood clones were expanded more by durable-benefit patients at 3 weeks.

Using immunoSEQ multiplex PCR, the repertoire was profiled, and TCRdb retains in-frame clones only, with some absent. Among approximately 110,000 clones listed, 75% to 95% were seen once. Time point described: peripheral blood 6 weeks after treatment start. Turning to this clone: Its antigen is currently unknown.

The CDR3 has 14 residues. Germline-derived CDR1 and CDR2 are SGHAT and FQNNGV. V was pared by 2 bases and J by 0 bases, with 7 bases between. The sequencing used PBMCs, collected around atezolizumab (anti-PD-L1) treatment. The rearrangement uses TRBV11-2 and TRBJ1-1, with D tentatively TRBD1 (5 bases). The receptor comes from a man between 60 and 70 years old with urothelial cancer. The CDR3 sequence is CASSLSGLNTEAFF. In DNA form, the CDR3 reads TGTGCCAGCAGCTTATCAGGGCTGAACACTGAAGCTTTCTTT.